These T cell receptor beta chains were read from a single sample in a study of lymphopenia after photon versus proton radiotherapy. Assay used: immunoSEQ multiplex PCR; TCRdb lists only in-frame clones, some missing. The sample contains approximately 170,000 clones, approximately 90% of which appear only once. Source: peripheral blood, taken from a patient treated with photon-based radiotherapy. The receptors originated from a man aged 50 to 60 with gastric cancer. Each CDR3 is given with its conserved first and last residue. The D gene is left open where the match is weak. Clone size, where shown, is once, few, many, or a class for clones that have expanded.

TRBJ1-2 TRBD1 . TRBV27 CASSTRDRVDGYTF TGTGCCAGCTCAACTCGAGACAGGGTAGATGGCTACACCTTC
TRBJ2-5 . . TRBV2 CASSEDRGDYQETQYF TGTGCCAGCAGTGAAGATAGGGGGGACTACCAAGAGACCCAGTACTTC
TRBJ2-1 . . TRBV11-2 CASSLGDSYNEQFF TGTGCCAGCAGCTTAGGGGACTCCTACAATGAGCAGTTCTTC
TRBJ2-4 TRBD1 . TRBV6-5 CASSDRANIQYF TGTGCCAGCTCCGACAGGGCTAACATTCAGTACTTC
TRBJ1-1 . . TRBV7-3 CASSWRVGTEAFF TGTGCCAGCAGCTGGAGGGTGGGCACTGAAGCTTTCTTT
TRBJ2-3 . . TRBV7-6 CASSLGRDTDTQYF TGTGCCAGCAGCTTAGGCAGAGACACAGATACGCAGTATTTT
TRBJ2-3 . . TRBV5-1 CASSPVAGTDTQYF TGCGCCAGCAGCCCTGTAGCGGGCACAGATACGCAGTATTTT
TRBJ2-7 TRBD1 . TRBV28 CASSSPQGTIFYEQYF TGTGCCAGCAGTTCTCCACAGGGGACGATATTCTACGAGCAGTACTTC
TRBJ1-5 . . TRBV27 CASSSPLGNQPQHF TGTGCCAGCAGTTCCCCCTTAGGCAATCAGCCCCAGCATTTT
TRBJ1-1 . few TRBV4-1 CASSQVGIRGGTEAFF TGCGCCAGCAGCCAAGTAGGGATCAGGGGTGGTACTGAAGCTTTCTTT
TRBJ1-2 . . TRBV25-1 CASSGLTGTEFLYGYTF TGTGCCAGCAGTGGTCTGACCGGGACTGAGTTTCTCTATGGCTACACCTTC
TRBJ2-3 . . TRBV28 CASSWTRFPTDTQYF TGTGCCAGCAGTTGGACTCGATTCCCCACAGATACGCAGTATTTT
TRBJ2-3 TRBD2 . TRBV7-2 CASSFGLAGFTDTQYF TGTGCCAGCAGCTTCGGACTAGCGGGGTTCACAGATACGCAGTATTTT
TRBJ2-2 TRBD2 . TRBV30 CAWNVREGTGELFF TGTGCCTGGAATGTACGGGAGGGGACCGGGGAGCTGTTTTTT
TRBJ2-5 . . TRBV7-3 CASSLGPGTGPQETQYF TGTGCCAGCAGCTTAGGTCCCGGGACTGGTCCCCAAGAGACCCAGTACTTC